The 25 T cell receptor beta chains reported below all come from one sample, sequenced in a study of neurological immune-mediated disorders (dated by TCRdb to about 2019). Preparation of the library involved 5' RACE. Instrument on record: Illumina HiSeq 2500. TCRdb applied fastp at Q25 and MiXCR to the public reads, then kept only in-frame beta chains. CDR3 protein sequences are deduplicated, and each keeps its most common genes and DNA. This sample lists roughly 25,000 distinct CDR3 sequences; roughly 6.3% were detected once. The ten largest clones represent approximately 4.3% of the sample. Sequencing was performed on PBMCs. The receptors shown here come from a woman between 35 and 50 years old in good health.

This clonotype was seen at least ten times. The V gene is TRBV5-6, the J gene TRBJ1-1; D call uncertain. V lost 0 bases to trimming and J lost 5 bases, with 8 bases between them. Germline CDR1 and CDR2: SGHDT and YYEEEE. The CDR3 length is 13 residues. The CDR3 sequence: CASSLVVSTEAFF. CDR3 in DNA: TGTGCCAGCAGCTTGGTGGTCTCGACTGAAGCTTTCTTT.

This clonotype was observed at least ten times. The chain links TRBV3-1 to TRBJ2-1; D not certain. CDR3 length: 13 residues. The V end lost 0 bases, the J end lost 7 bases, and 7 bases lay between the germline ends. Germline V gene data show CDR1 as LGHDT and CDR2 as YNNKEL (reference sequence). The CDR3: CASSQDLRNEQFF. The DNA for the CDR3 is TGTGCCAGCAGCCAAGATCTCAGGAATGAGCAGTTCTTC.

The rearrangement joins TRBV7-3 to TRBJ2-7; no clear D. V lost 1 base, J lost 5 bases, and 9 bases lay in between. The CDR3 loop spans 13 amino acids. In germline, CDR1 is SGHTA, CDR2 FQGTGA. The CDR3 reads CASSLSQAHEQYF. CDR3 in DNA: TGTGCCAGCAGCTTAAGCCAGGCCCACGAGCAGTACTTC.

In its sample, this clonotype was seen many times. This rearrangement joins TRBV10-3 to TRBJ2-3; tentatively, D is TRBD2 (5 bases). Per germline, CDR1 ENHRY and CDR2 SYGVKD. The CDR3 extends over 15 amino acids. V lost 5 bases, J lost 1 base, and 13 bases lay in between. The CDR3 here is CAISKGQEGTDTQYF. CDR3 coding DNA: TGTGCCATCAGTAAGGGCCAGGAGGGCACAGATACGCAGTATTTT.

This clonotype has ten or more counts. J is TRBJ2-3 and V is TRBV5-1, with D perhaps matching TRBD2 (6 bases). The CDR3 spans 13 residues. V lost 1 base, J lost 6 bases, and 9 bases lay in between. CDR1 is SGHRS and CDR2 is YFSETQ in the germline V gene. CDR3 DNA: TGCGCCAGCAGCTTGCCGGGAGTGGATACGCAGTATTTT. The encoded protein is CASSLPGVDTQYF. The full variable domain, with the rest looked up from reference TRBV5-1 and TRBJ2-3, is KAGVTQTPRYLIKTRGQQVTLSCSPISGHRSVSWYQQTPGQGLQFLFEYFSETQRNKGNFPGRFSGRQFSNSRSEMNVSTLELGDSALYLCASSLPGVDTQYFGPGTRLTVL.

At least ten counts were recorded for this clonotype. The V call is TRBV13, the J call TRBJ2-2; the match to TRBD2 covers 8 bases. J was trimmed by 3 bases and V by 5 bases; bases with no gene match: 8. The CDR3 sequence is 16 residues long. In germline, CDR1 is PRHDT, CDR2 FYEKMQ (reference sequence). The CDR3 region is CASSASPAGDTGELFF. For the CDR3, the DNA is TGTGCCAGCAGCGCCTCCCCAGCGGGAGACACCGGGGAGCTGTTTTTT.

The V gene is TRBV10-3, the J gene TRBJ1-1, with 10 nucleotides matching TRBD1. This CDR3 region has 16 residues. The V and J ends lost 4 bases and 1 base, in that order; junction bases with no gene match: 6. Germline V gives CDR1 ENHRY, CDR2 SYGVKD. Here the CDR3 reads CAISARQGAGNTEAFF. The CDR3 DNA is TGTGCCATCAGTGCGAGACAGGGGGCTGGGAACACTGAAGCTTTCTTT.

This clonotype has ten or more counts. The V and J genes are TRBV10-3 and TRBJ1-5, with a tentative D call TRBD1 (6 bases). This CDR3 has 14 amino acids. V was shortened by 6 bases and J by 0 bases, with 9 bases between the two germline ends. Germline V gene lookup returns CDR1 ENHRY and CDR2 SYGVKD. The CDR3 protein is CAIRDSYSNQPQHF. CDR3 in DNA: TGTGCCATCAGGGACAGTTATAGCAATCAGCCCCAGCATTTT.

The chain joins TRBV28 to TRBJ2-7, with D perhaps TRBD2 (5 bases). Germline V CDR1 and CDR2: MDHEN, SYDVKM. The CDR3 sequence is 15 residues long. V was pared by 3 bases and J by 0 bases, with 12 bases between. The CDR3 DNA is TGTGCCAGCAGTTTCGGCGCTGGGAGCTCCTACGAGCAGTACTTC. Protein: CASSFGAGSSYEQYF.

This clonotype has a count of ten or more. The V gene is TRBV29-1, the J gene TRBJ1-3; D is unclear. Germline V CDR1 and CDR2: SQVTM, ANQGSEA. With 3 bases removed from V and 0 bases from J, the gap between germline ends came to 3 bases. This CDR3 is built from 12 residues. CDR3 nucleotides: TGCAGCGTTGAGATCTCTGGAAACACCATATATTTT. The encoded protein is CSVEISGNTIYF.

This clonotype was seen at least ten times. This chain joins TRBV7-6 and TRBJ2-1, with 9 bases matching TRBD2. With 5 bases clipped from V and 6 bases from J, the junction kept 8 bases outside the gene matches. This CDR3 is built from 15 residues. The V gene's germline CDR1 is SGHVS and CDR2 FNYEAQ. CDR3 sequence: CASSVAGGPGNEQFF. The CDR3 DNA sequence: TGTGCCAGCAGCGTTGCGGGAGGGCCTGGCAATGAGCAGTTCTTC.

This clonotype has at least ten counts. The V and J genes are TRBV20-1 and TRBJ1-5; 9 nucleotides match TRBD1. In germline, CDR1 is DFQATT, CDR2 SNEGSKA (reference sequence). There are 15 residues in the CDR3. The V segment lost 4 bases and the J segment 5 bases; nucleotides outside the gene matches: 9. This CDR3 reads CSAKPTGGADQPQHF. DNA for the CDR3: TGCAGTGCTAAACCCACAGGGGGCGCAGATCAGCCCCAGCATTTT.

This clonotype was seen many times. The chain has TRBV18 and TRBJ2-5; D is uncertain. Trimming took 6 bases from V and 5 from J, leaving 13 bases between them. Germline CDR1 reads KGHSH; CDR2 reads LQKENI. This CDR3 region has 13 residues. CDR3 region: CASSPLARETQYF. In DNA form, the CDR3 reads TGTGCCAGCTCCCCCTTGGCTCGCGAGACCCAGTACTTC. Full variable domain (missing parts from reference TRBV18 and TRBJ2-5): NAGVMQNPRHLVRRRGQEARLRCSPMKGHSHVYWYRQLPEEGLKFMVYLQKENIIDESGMPKERFSAEFPKEGPSILRIQQVVRGDSAAYFCASSPLARETQYFGPGTRLLVL.

This clonotype has at least ten counts. The gene calls are TRBV5-8 and TRBJ2-1, with D possibly matching TRBD2 (5 bases). The germline V gene has CDR1 SGHTS and CDR2 YDEGEE. V was clipped by 1 base and J by 1 base, with 6 bases between them. The CDR3 extends over 14 amino acids. The CDR3 nucleotides read TGTGCCAGCAGCTTGCGGGATTCCTACAATGAGCAGTTCTTC. Protein sequence: CASSLRDSYNEQFF.

This clonotype came up many times. The chain is built from TRBV5-1 and TRBJ2-7, with 9 bases fitting TRBD2. The CDR3 extends over 14 amino acids. V dropped 4 bases and J dropped 7; count of bases not matched to a gene: 9. Germline V gene sequence: CDR1 SGHRS, CDR2 YFSETQ. The CDR3 coding sequence is TGCGCCAGCAGCCCCGGGACTAGCACAAGGGAGCAGTACTTC. Translation gives CASSPGTSTREQYF. The whole variable domain, filled in from reference TRBV5-1 and TRBJ2-7, reads KAGVTQTPRYLIKTRGQQVTLSCSPISGHRSVSWYQQTPGQGLQFLFEYFSETQRNKGNFPGRFSGRQFSNSRSEMNVSTLELGDSALYLCASSPGTSTREQYFGPGTRLTVT.

In this sample, this clonotype turned up many times. The CDR3 loop is CAISEQANTEAFF. The CDR3 nucleotides read TGTGCCATCAGTGAACAGGCGAACACTGAAGCTTTCTTT. V gene TRBV10-3 combines with J gene TRBJ1-1; a weak D match, TRBD1 (5 bases). Germline CDR1 and CDR2: ENHRY and SYGVKD. The CDR3 loop spans 13 amino acids. V was pared by 3 bases and J by 1 base, with 6 bases between.

In its sample, this clonotype was seen many times. V and J are TRBV5-1 and TRBJ2-1; 10 bases align to TRBD2. This CDR3 region has 19 residues. Germline CDR1 SGHRS, CDR2 YFSETQ. Trimming at V came to 0 bases and at J to 5 bases, leaving 14 bases not matched to a gene. The DNA of the CDR3 is TGCGCCAGCAGCTTGGTTTCTAGCGGGAGAACCCTCCAGGACAATGAGCAGTTCTTC. This sequence encodes CASSLVSSGRTLQDNEQFF.

The sample holds many counts of this clonotype. The rearrangement uses TRBV20-1 and TRBJ2-5; the D call may be TRBD1 or TRBD2 (5 bases each). Looked up from germline, CDR1 is DFQATT and CDR2 is SNEGSKA (reference sequence). The V end was cut by 6 bases, the J end by 5 bases, with 22 bases between. The CDR3 sequence is 15 residues long. The CDR3: CSASPGYIREETQYF. The CDR3 DNA reads as TGCAGTGCATCTCCAGGGTATATCAGGGAGGAGACCCAGTACTTC.

This clonotype is deemed medium-sized. The rearrangement joins TRBV20-1 to TRBJ2-3; D call uncertain. This CDR3 contains 12 residues. Trimming cost V 2 bases and J 4 bases, with 7 bases left between them. CDR1 is DFQATT and CDR2 is SNEGSKA in the germline V gene (reference sequence). This CDR3 is CSARSRSDTQYF. As DNA, the CDR3 is TGCAGTGCTAGATCTAGGTCAGATACGCAGTATTTT.

At least ten counts were recorded for this clonotype. The V and J genes are TRBV20-1 and TRBJ2-7; D assignment may be TRBD1 or TRBD2 (5 bases each). There are 14 residues in the CDR3. Trimming removed 6 bases at V and 0 bases at J, with 15 bases between. Germline CDR1 DFQATT, CDR2 SNEGSKA (reference sequence). The CDR3 is CSAPGTGSSYEQYF. Written as DNA, the CDR3 is TGCAGTGCGCCCGGGACGGGATCCTCCTACGAGCAGTACTTC.

The sample holds many counts of this clonotype. V and J are TRBV15 and TRBJ1-2; weak D call: TRBD1 (5 bases). Per the germline V gene, CDR1 is LNHNV and CDR2 is YYDKDF (reference sequence). The germline V and J ends were trimmed by 2 bases and 0 bases, with 13 bases remaining between them. This CDR3 is built from 16 residues. The CDR3 DNA sequence: TGTGCCACCAGCAGACACCCCCCGGGGCCTAACTATGGCTACACCTTC. Translated: CATSRHPPGPNYGYTF.

The V call is TRBV9, the J call TRBJ2-7; TRBD2 might be the D (6 bases). Germline V lookup: CDR1 SGDLS, CDR2 YYNGEE. The germline V and J ends were trimmed by 4 bases and 1 base, with 9 bases remaining between them. The CDR3 spans 13 residues. The CDR3 DNA follows: TGTGCCAGCAGCCTCGGACTATCCTACGAGCAGTACTTC. It codes for CASSLGLSYEQYF.

This clonotype is labeled medium-sized (0.01 to 0.1%). The chain recombines TRBV20-1 with TRBJ2-1; D unclear. The CDR3 sequence is 12 residues long. Germline CDR1 DFQATT, CDR2 SNEGSKA (reference sequence). Trimming removed 4 bases from V and 2 bases from J, with 6 bases in between. CDR3 sequence reads: CSAKGPYNEQFF. As DNA, the CDR3 is TGCAGTGCTAAAGGGCCCTACAATGAGCAGTTCTTC.

By sample fraction, this clonotype is medium-sized. This chain joins TRBV11-2 and TRBJ2-3; 7 nucleotides line up with TRBD2. J gave up 1 base and V 1 base, and 5 bases lay outside the gene matches. Germline V gives CDR1 SGHAT, CDR2 FQNNGV. The CDR3 loop spans 16 amino acids. The CDR3 region is CASSLGAGVGTDTQYF. The DNA for the CDR3 is TGTGCCAGCAGCTTAGGTGCGGGAGTGGGCACAGATACGCAGTATTTT.

This clonotype has at least ten counts. This chain joins TRBV29-1 and TRBJ2-7, with 10 bases aligning to TRBD2. V was clipped by 0 bases and J by 2 bases; unmatched bases: 4. This CDR3 region has 15 residues. In germline, CDR1 is SQVTM, CDR2 ANQGSEA. The CDR3 sequence is CSVEDDSGRTYEQYF. CDR3 nucleotide sequence: TGCAGCGTTGAAGATGATAGCGGGAGGACCTACGAGCAGTACTTC.